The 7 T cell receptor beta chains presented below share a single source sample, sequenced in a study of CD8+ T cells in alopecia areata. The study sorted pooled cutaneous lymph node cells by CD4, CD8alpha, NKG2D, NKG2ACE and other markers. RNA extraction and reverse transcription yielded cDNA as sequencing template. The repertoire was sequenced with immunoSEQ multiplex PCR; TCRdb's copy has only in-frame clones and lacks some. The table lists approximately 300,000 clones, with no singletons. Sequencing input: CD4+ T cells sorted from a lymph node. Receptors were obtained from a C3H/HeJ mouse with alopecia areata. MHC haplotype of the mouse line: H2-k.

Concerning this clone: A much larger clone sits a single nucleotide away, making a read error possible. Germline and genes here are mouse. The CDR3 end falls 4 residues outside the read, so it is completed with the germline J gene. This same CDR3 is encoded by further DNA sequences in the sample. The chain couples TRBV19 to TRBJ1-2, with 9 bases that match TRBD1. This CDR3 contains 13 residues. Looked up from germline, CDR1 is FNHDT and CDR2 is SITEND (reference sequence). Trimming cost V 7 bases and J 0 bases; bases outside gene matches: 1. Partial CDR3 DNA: TGTGCCAGCCGGGACAGGGCAAACTCC. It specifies CASRDRANS. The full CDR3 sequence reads CASRDRANSDYTF.

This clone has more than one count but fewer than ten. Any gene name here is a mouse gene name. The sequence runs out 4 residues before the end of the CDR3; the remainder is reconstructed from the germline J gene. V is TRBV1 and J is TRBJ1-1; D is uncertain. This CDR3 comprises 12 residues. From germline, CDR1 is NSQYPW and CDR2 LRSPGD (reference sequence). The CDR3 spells CTCSAVRSEVFF. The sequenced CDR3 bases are TGCACCTGCAGTGCAGTCAGATCA.

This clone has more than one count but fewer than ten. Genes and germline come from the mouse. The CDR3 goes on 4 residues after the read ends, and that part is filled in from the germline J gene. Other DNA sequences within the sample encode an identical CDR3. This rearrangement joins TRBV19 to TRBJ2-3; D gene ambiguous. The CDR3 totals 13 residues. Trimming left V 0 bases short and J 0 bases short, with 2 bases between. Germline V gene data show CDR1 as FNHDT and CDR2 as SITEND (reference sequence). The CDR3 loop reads CASSIGSAETLYF. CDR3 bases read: TGTGCCAGCAGTATAGGTAGTGCAGAA.

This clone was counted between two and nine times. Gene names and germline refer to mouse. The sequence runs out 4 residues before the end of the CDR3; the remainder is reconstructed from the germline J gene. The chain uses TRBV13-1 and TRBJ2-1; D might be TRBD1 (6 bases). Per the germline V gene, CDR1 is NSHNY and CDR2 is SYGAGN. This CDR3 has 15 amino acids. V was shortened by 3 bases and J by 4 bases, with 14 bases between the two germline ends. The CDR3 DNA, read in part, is TGTGCCAGCAGTGGGTTCCGGGACAATTATGCT. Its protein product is CASSGFRDNYA. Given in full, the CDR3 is CASSGFRDNYAEQFF.

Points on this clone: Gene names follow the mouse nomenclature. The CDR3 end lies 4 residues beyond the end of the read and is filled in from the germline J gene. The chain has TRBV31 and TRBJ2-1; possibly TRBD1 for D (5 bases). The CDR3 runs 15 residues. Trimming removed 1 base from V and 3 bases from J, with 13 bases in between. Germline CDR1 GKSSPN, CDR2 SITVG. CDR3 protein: CAWSPGRETYAEQFF. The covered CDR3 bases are TGTGCCTGGAGTCCCGGCAGGGAGACCTATGCT.

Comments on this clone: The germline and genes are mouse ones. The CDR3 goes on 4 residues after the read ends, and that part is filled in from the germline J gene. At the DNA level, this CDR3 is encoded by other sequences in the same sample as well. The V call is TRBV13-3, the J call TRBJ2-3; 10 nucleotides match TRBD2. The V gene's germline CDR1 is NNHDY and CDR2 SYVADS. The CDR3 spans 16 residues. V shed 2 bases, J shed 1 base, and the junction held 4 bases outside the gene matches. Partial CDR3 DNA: TGTGCCAGCAGTGACTGGGGGGGCGCAGGTGCAGAA. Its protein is CASSDWGGAGAE. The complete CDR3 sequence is CASSDWGGAGAETLYF.

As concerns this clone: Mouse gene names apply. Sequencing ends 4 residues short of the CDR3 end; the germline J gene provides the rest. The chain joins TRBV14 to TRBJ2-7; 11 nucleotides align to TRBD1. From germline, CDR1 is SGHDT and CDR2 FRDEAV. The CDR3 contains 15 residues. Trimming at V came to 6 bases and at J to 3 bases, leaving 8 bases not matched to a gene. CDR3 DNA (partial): TGTGCCAGCATCCATTCCGGGACAGGGGGCTAT. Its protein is CASIHSGTGGY. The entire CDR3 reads CASIHSGTGGYEQYF.